This is a list of T cell receptor beta chains from one sample in a study of blood T cell repertoires in COVID-19. Here immunoSEQ multiplex PCR was the method, and the copy in TCRdb shows in-frame clones only, minus some. The sample has fewer than 250,000 clones, about 83% seen once. Source material: peripheral blood. The receptors originated from a man aged 50 or older with acute or convalescent COVID-19. Each CDR3 is given with its conserved first and last residue. D genes are given only for firm matches. Expanded clones get a size class; other rows say once, few or many, or leave the size out.

D gene	clone size	V gene	J gene	CDR3 protein	CDR3 DNA
TRBD2	-	TRBV3-1/TRBV3-2	TRBJ2-7	CASSRGFSSGVNSYEQYF	TGTGCCAGCAGCCGAGGGTTTAGTAGCGGGGTTAATTCCTACGAGCAGTACTTC
TRBD1	-	TRBV19	TRBJ2-6	CASSALTGSSGANVLTF	TGTGCCAGTAGTGCCCTGACAGGGAGCTCTGGGGCCAACGTCCTGACTTTC
TRBD1	-	TRBV12-5	TRBJ2-7	CASALGTGYEQYF	TGTGCTAGTGCTTTGGGGACAGGGTACGAGCAGTACTTC
TRBD2	-	TRBV4-1	TRBJ2-2	CASSQMTSGVPGELFF	TGCGCCAGCAGCCAAATGACTAGCGGGGTCCCCGGGGAGCTGTTTTTT
-	-	TRBV5-6	TRBJ2-7	CASSRMQGSTYEQYF	TGTGCCAGCAGCCGCATGCAGGGTTCTACCTACGAGCAGTACTTC
TRBD2	-	TRBV11-2	TRBJ2-1	CASSLGTSDRNEQFF	TGTGCCAGCAGCCTCGGGACTAGCGACAGGAATGAGCAGTTCTTC
TRBD1	-	TRBV7-9	TRBJ2-5	CASSFHARGQETQYF	TGTGCCAGCAGCTTTCATGCCAGGGGGCAAGAGACCCAGTACTTC
TRBD1	-	TRBV12-3/TRBV12-4	TRBJ1-1	CASRRTGVTEAFF	TGTGCCAGCAGGCGGACAGGGGTCACTGAAGCTTTCTTT
-	-	TRBV9	TRBJ1-5	CASSGRLGQPQHF	TGTGCCAGCAGCGGGAGATTAGGACAGCCCCAGCATTTT
-	-	TRBV2	TRBJ2-5	CASRFYKGEGGTQYF	TGTGCCAGCAGGTTCTACAAGGGGGAGGGTGGGACCCAGTACTTC
-	-	TRBV30	TRBJ1-5	CAWSVLGGQPQHF	TGTGCCTGGAGTGTTTTGGGGGGTCAGCCCCAGCATTTT
TRBD1	-	TRBV19	TRBJ2-7	CASSWGQDIYEQYF	TGTGCCAGTTCCTGGGGACAGGACATCTACGAGCAGTACTTC
TRBD1	-	TRBV6-6	TRBJ1-5	CASSPHWTGGGGQPQHF	TGTGCCAGCAGTCCTCACTGGACAGGGGGCGGCGGTCAGCCCCAGCATTTT
-	-	TRBV27	TRBJ2-5	CATIGGETQYF	TGTGCCACCATAGGCGGGGAGACCCAGTACTTC
TRBD1	-	TRBV29-1	TRBJ2-6	CSAQGTGANVLTF	TGCAGCGCACAGGGGACTGGGGCCAACGTCCTGACTTTC
TRBD1	-	TRBV28	TRBJ2-5	CASSSIGQGEWETQYF	TGTGCCAGCAGTTCTATCGGACAGGGGGAGTGGGAGACCCAGTACTTC
-	-	TRBV6-5	TRBJ2-2	CASSTTSEFRELFF	TGTGCCAGCAGTACAACATCGGAGTTTCGGGAGCTGTTTTTT
-	-	TRBV6-5	TRBJ1-5	CASSYGRGVGQPQHF	TGTGCCAGCAGTTACGGCAGGGGTGTGGGTCAGCCCCAGCATTTT
TRBD1	-	TRBV18	TRBJ2-5	CASSPTGEGTQYF	TGTGCCAGCTCACCAACAGGGGAAGGGACCCAGTACTTC
-	-	TRBV10-3	TRBJ1-4	CAISEKQAGEKLFF	TGTGCCATCAGTGAAAAACAGGCCGGCGAAAAACTGTTTTTT
-	-	TRBV18	TRBJ2-5	CASSPPSDRETQYF	TGTGCCAGCTCACCACCAAGCGACAGGGAGACCCAGTACTTC
TRBD2	-	TRBV4-2	TRBJ2-2	CASSQSPRAGGNGELFF	TGTGCCAGCAGCCAATCCCCCCGAGCGGGGGGGAACGGGGAGCTGTTTTTT
TRBD2	-	TRBV6-2/TRBV6-3	TRBJ2-2	CASSLWTSGRSGELFF	TGTGCCAGCAGCCTTTGGACTAGCGGGAGATCCGGGGAGCTGTTTTTT
-	-	TRBV18	TRBJ1-5	CASSPRGGDGNQPQHF	TGTGCCAGCTCACCTCGGGGCGGGGATGGCAATCAGCCCCAGCATTTT
-	-	TRBV24-1	TRBJ2-1	CATSDPRGSSYNEQFF	TGTGCCACCAGTGATCCCCGGGGGAGCTCCTACAATGAGCAGTTCTTC
-	-	TRBV18	TRBJ2-1	CASSRSSYNEQFF	TGTGCCAGCTCACGTAGCTCCTACAATGAGCAGTTCTTC
-	-	TRBV15	TRBJ2-1	CATSRTGSAYNEQFF	TGTGCCACCAGCAGAACCGGGAGTGCCTACAATGAGCAGTTCTTC
TRBD2	many	TRBV5-6	TRBJ2-1	CASSLRGGREAGEQFF	TGTGCCAGCAGCTTGCGCGGCGGGCGGGAGGCCGGTGAGCAGTTCTTC
-	-	TRBV18	TRBJ2-1	CASSSILNSYNEQFF	TGTGCCAGCTCATCGATACTAAACTCCTACAATGAGCAGTTCTTC
TRBD2	-	TRBV4-1	TRBJ2-7	CASSQPHRLAGGQYEQYF	TGCGCCAGCAGCCAACCACACCGACTAGCGGGAGGGCAGTACGAGCAGTACTTC
TRBD1	-	TRBV6-5	TRBJ1-4	CASKTGGTNEKLFF	TGTGCCAGCAAAACAGGGGGAACTAATGAAAAACTGTTTTTT
TRBD1	-	TRBV19	TRBJ1-4	CASSHGDRANEKLFF	TGTGCCAGTAGTCATGGAGACAGGGCTAATGAAAAACTGTTTTTT
-	-	TRBV28	TRBJ2-1	CASSNNEQFF	TGTGCCAGCTCCAACAATGAGCAGTTCTTC
-	-	TRBV14	TRBJ1-2	CASSQDERGLLSYGYTF	TGTGCCAGCAGCCAAGACGAAAGGGGGTTATTGTCCTATGGCTACACCTTC
-	-	TRBV24-1	TRBJ2-2	CATSDEIDSRPTGELFF	TGTGCCACCAGTGATGAGATCGACAGCCGACCCACCGGGGAGCTGTTTTTT
TRBD2	-	TRBV20-1	TRBJ2-7	CSASPWTSGALEQYF	TGCAGTGCTAGTCCCTGGACTAGCGGAGCCCTCGAGCAGTACTTC
TRBD1	-	TRBV10-2	TRBJ1-1	CASGDSPMNTEAFF	TGCGCCAGCGGGGACAGCCCCATGAACACTGAAGCTTTCTTT
TRBD1	-	TRBV11-3	TRBJ2-3	CASSPGQGGGAYSTDTQYF	TGTGCCAGCAGCCCCGGACAGGGCGGCGGGGCCTATAGCACAGATACGCAGTATTTT
-	-	TRBV2	TRBJ1-6	CASSEETGSESPLHF	TGTGCCAGCAGTGAAGAGACAGGTTCAGAGTCACCCCTCCACTTT
-	-	TRBV19	TRBJ1-5	CASSIDDISNQPQHF	TGTGCCAGTAGTATAGATGACATTAGCAATCAGCCCCAGCATTTT
TRBD2	-	TRBV20-1	TRBJ2-2	CSASWGRASGELFF	TGCAGTGCTAGTTGGGGGAGGGCCTCCGGGGAGCTGTTTTTT
-	-	TRBV13	TRBJ2-1	CASSLSPTPTYNEQFF	TGTGCCAGCAGCTTATCCCCGACACCCACCTACAATGAGCAGTTCTTC
-	-	TRBV30	TRBJ1-2	CAWSSGLYGYTF	TGTGCCTGGAGTTCAGGTCTTTATGGCTACACCTTC
-	-	TRBV29-1	TRBJ1-2	CSYGGVSGYTF	TGCAGCTATGGGGGGGTTAGTGGCTACACCTTC
-	-	TRBV10-1	TRBJ2-5	CASSDLAGETQYF	TGCGCCAGCAGTGATTTGGCAGGGGAGACCCAGTACTTC
TRBD1	-	TRBV18	TRBJ2-5	CASSLDRVTQYF	TGTGCCAGCTCACTGGACAGGGTGACCCAGTACTTC
-	-	TRBV5-4	TRBJ1-2	CASSLSSSVYGYTF	TGTGCCAGCAGCTTGTCTTCGTCGGTCTATGGCTACACCTTC
-	-	TRBV7-9	TRBJ1-6	CASSLAAAPAVPLHF	TGTGCCAGCAGCTTAGCGGCGGCGCCGGCTGTTCCCCTCCACTTT
-	-	TRBV19	TRBJ1-1	CASSLGGNTEAFF	TGTGCCAGTAGTCTAGGAGGAAACACTGAAGCTTTCTTT